Following are 21 T cell receptor beta chains from one sample sequenced in a study of shared clonotypes between healthy human individuals. Sequenced by immunoSEQ multiplex PCR; TCRdb stores in-frame clones only, minus some. The repertoire holds roughly 450,000 clones, with 79% as singletons. The sequenced material came from PBMCs. The origin of the receptors is a middle-aged woman in good health. Some clones in this sample may be carry-over from other donors' samples.

This sequence joins TRBV5-1 and TRBJ2-5; 9 bases fit TRBD1. This CDR3 comprises 14 residues. After removal of 4 bases from V and 4 bases from J, the junction contained 5 bases not matched to a gene. The V gene's germline CDR1 is SGHRS and CDR2 YFSETQ. DNA for the CDR3: TGCGCCAGCAGCATGACAGGGGGGAGAGAGACCCAGTACTTC. Its translation is CASSMTGGRETQYF.

The V call is TRBV6-5, the J call TRBJ2-1, with 7 bases that match TRBD1. Germline assignment: CDR1 MNHEY and CDR2 SVGAGI. The CDR3 consists of 15 residues. The ends lost 0 bases at V and 1 base at J; junction bases unmatched: 0. The CDR3 DNA reads as TGTGCCAGCAGTTACTCGACAGGGTCCTACAATGAGCAGTTCTTC. Residues: CASSYSTGSYNEQFF.

V and J are TRBV28 and TRBJ2-7, with 7 bases matching TRBD1. Per the germline V gene, CDR1 is MDHEN and CDR2 is SYDVKM. The CDR3 spans 14 residues. V lost 7 bases to trimming and J lost 6 bases; unmatched junction nucleotides: 12. In DNA, the CDR3 is TGTGCCAGCACCTTCCCGGACAGGTTGGGCGAGCAGTACTTC. As protein: CASTFPDRLGEQYF.

This chain joins TRBV7-9 and TRBJ2-3, with 12 bases that match TRBD2. This CDR3 region has 15 residues. V shed 3 bases and J 5 bases; nucleotides not matched to a gene: 3. The germline gives CDR1 SEHNR, CDR2 FQNEAQ (reference sequence). The CDR3 sequence: CASSFRTSGKDTQYF. The DNA of the CDR3 is TGTGCCAGCAGCTTTAGGACTAGCGGGAAAGATACGCAGTATTTT.

The V gene is TRBV15, the J gene TRBJ1-5; 7 positions agree with TRBD1. V trimming: 4 bases; J trimming: 0 bases; junction bases outside the gene matches: 6. Germline V gene sequence: CDR1 LNHNV, CDR2 YYDKDF (reference sequence). The CDR3 covers 16 residues. CDR3 residues: CATSIGQADSNQPQHF. In DNA form, the CDR3 reads TGTGCCACCAGCATCGGACAGGCCGATAGCAATCAGCCCCAGCATTTT.

The rearrangement uses TRBV7-9 and TRBJ2-3; D may be TRBD1 (5 bases). This CDR3 is 14 amino acids long. V was cut by 1 base and J by 8 bases, with 13 bases left in between. The germline gives CDR1 SEHNR, CDR2 FQNEAQ (reference sequence). CDR3 sequence: CASSLGQGVSTQYF. The CDR3 region has the DNA TGTGCCAGCAGCTTAGGCCAGGGCGTCAGTACGCAGTATTTT.

In its sample, this clone was seen once. The rearrangement links TRBV19 to TRBJ2-5; D not certain. The V gene lost 1 base and the J gene lost 4 bases, with 7 bases spanning the gap. The length of the CDR3 is 13 residues. Germline V gene sequence: CDR1 LNHDA, CDR2 SQIVND (reference sequence). CDR3 protein: CASSIGSGETQYF. The CDR3, as DNA: TGTGCCAGTAGTATAGGATCCGGAGAGACCCAGTACTTC.

The gene calls are TRBV5-6 and TRBJ2-5, with D perhaps matching TRBD1 (6 bases). The better agreement between TRBJ2-7 and the DNA end casts doubt on the J call. The germline V gene encodes CDR1 SGHDT and CDR2 YYEEEE. This CDR3 spans 12 amino acids. The CDR3 loop is CASSSGTYEQYF. CDR3 sequence (DNA): TGTGCCAGCAGCTCCGGGACATACGAGCAGTACTTC.

The chain carries TRBV5-4 and TRBJ2-3; TRBD2 agrees at 11 bases. V gave up 1 base and J gave up 1 base; unmatched junction bases: 14. The length of the CDR3 is 20 residues. CDR1 SGHNT and CDR2 YYREEE come from the germline V gene (reference sequence). The DNA for the CDR3 is TGTGCCAGCAGCTTGCCCGGACTAGCGGGTCTTCTTCGGGGCACAGATACGCAGTATTTT. As protein: CASSLPGLAGLLRGTDTQYF. Full variable domain (remainder filled in from reference TRBV5-4 and TRBJ2-3): ETGVTQSPTHLIKTRGQQVTLRCSSQSGHNTVSWYQQALGQGPQFIFQYYREEENGRGNFPPRFSGLQFPNYSSELNVNALELDDSALYLCASSLPGLAGLLRGTDTQYFGPGTRLTVL.

There are a few counts of this clone. The chain is built from TRBV19 and TRBJ1-5; D is uncertain. The germline V and J ends were trimmed by 5 bases and 7 bases, with 12 bases remaining between them. The germline CDR1 and CDR2 sequences are LNHDA and SQIVND (reference sequence). CDR3 length: 13 amino acids. The CDR3 is CASSLGPQQPQHF. The CDR3 coding sequence is TGTGCCAGTAGTTTAGGACCCCAACAGCCCCAGCATTTT.

The genes are TRBV19 and TRBJ2-3, with 8 bases matching TRBD2. Germline V gene sequence: CDR1 LNHDA, CDR2 SQIVND (reference sequence). This CDR3 comprises 15 residues. J lost 5 bases, V lost 2 bases, and 6 bases had no gene match. The CDR3 DNA sequence: TGTGCCAGTAGTATATTGGCGGGAGGAGGAGATACGCAGTATTTT. Amino acids: CASSILAGGGDTQYF. Full variable domain (outside the CDR3, taken from reference TRBV19 and TRBJ2-3): DGGITQSPKYLFRKEGQNVTLSCEQNLNHDAMYWYRQDPGQGLRLIYYSQIVNDFQKGDIAEGYSVSREKKESFPLTVTSAQKNPTAFYLCASSILAGGGDTQYFGPGTRLTVL.

J is TRBJ2-1 and V is TRBV6-1; D gene uncertain. The germline V gene encodes CDR1 MNHNS and CDR2 SASEGT. CDR3 length: 14 amino acids. The V gene lost 4 bases and the J gene lost 0 bases, with 7 bases spanning the gap. The CDR3 nucleotides are TGTGCCAGCAGTGTTTCAAGCTCCTACAATGAGCAGTTCTTC. This codes for CASSVSSSYNEQFF.

This clone is a singleton in its sample. This sequence joins TRBV30 and TRBJ2-5, with a tentative D call TRBD2 (5 bases). Germline-derived CDR1 and CDR2 are GTSNPN and SVGIG (reference sequence). The CDR3 runs to 14 residues. V was cut by 2 bases and J by 7 bases, with 17 bases left in between. The CDR3 DNA is TGTGCCTGGAGTATCCTAGCAGTGGGTGGGACCCAGTACTTC. Translating it yields CAWSILAVGGTQYF. Drawing the rest from reference TRBV30 and TRBJ2-5, the complete variable domain is SQTIHQWPATLVQPVGSPLSLECTVEGTSNPNLYWYRQAAGRGLQLLFYSVGIGQISSEVPQNLSASRPQDRQFILSSKKLLLSDSGFYLCAWSILAVGGTQYFGPGTRLLVL.

The chain has TRBV5-1 and TRBJ1-4, with 7 bases lining up with TRBD1. The CDR3 contains 14 residues. In germline, CDR1 is SGHRS, CDR2 YFSETQ. The V and J ends lost 5 bases and 4 bases, in that order; junction bases with no gene match: 5. The CDR3 spells CASREGQVNEKLFF. In nucleotides, the CDR3 is TGCGCCAGCAGAGAAGGACAGGTTAATGAAAAACTGTTTTTT.

This chain uses TRBV5-8 with TRBJ1-4; 7 nucleotides agree with TRBD1. After removal of 0 bases from V and 0 bases from J, the junction contained 14 bases not matched to a gene. Germline V lookup: CDR1 SGHTS, CDR2 YDEGEE. The CDR3 has 20 amino acids. This CDR3 is CASSLAPGTEGFATNEKLFF. Written as DNA, the CDR3 is TGTGCCAGCAGCTTGGCCCCCGGGACAGAGGGGTTTGCAACTAATGAAAAACTGTTTTTT.

This clone came up once. J is TRBJ1-1 and V is TRBV29-1; 8 bases line up with TRBD1. This CDR3 contains 14 residues. CDR1 and CDR2 (germline): SQVTM, ANQGSEA. Trimming removed 3 bases from V and 0 bases from J; junction bases left unmatched: 3. DNA of the CDR3: TGCAGCGTTGAGGTGACAGGGGTGAACACTGAAGCTTTCTTT. Translated: CSVEVTGVNTEAFF.

The V and J genes are TRBV7-9 and TRBJ2-1, with a weak D call TRBD1 (6 bases). V was cut by 2 bases and J by 10 bases, with 15 bases left in between. This CDR3 is built from 14 residues. Looked up from germline, CDR1 is SEHNR and CDR2 is FQNEAQ (reference sequence). CDR3 protein: CASSLLGQTKEQFF. DNA for the CDR3: TGTGCCAGCAGCTTATTAGGACAGACAAAAGAGCAGTTCTTC.

This chain uses TRBV10-1 with TRBJ1-5; 7 bases align to TRBD1. The ends lost 6 bases at V and 2 bases at J; junction bases unmatched: 13. Germline V gives CDR1 WNHNN, CDR2 SYGVQD (reference sequence). The CDR3 has 17 residues. In nucleotides, the CDR3 is TGCGCCAGCAGAAATAAGAGAAGACAGGGTGGCAATCAGCCCCAGCATTTT. It encodes CASRNKRRQGGNQPQHF.

DNA for the CDR3: TGTGCCAGTACCATAGGAGGAGATACGCAGTATTTT. Translation: CASTIGGDTQYF. V and J are TRBV19 and TRBJ2-3, with D possibly being TRBD2 (5 bases). This CDR3 has 12 residues. V lost 7 bases and J 5 bases, leaving 10 bases between the germline ends. Germline V CDR1 and CDR2: LNHDA, SQIVND (reference sequence). Using reference TRBV19 and TRBJ2-3 for the parts outside the CDR3, the full variable domain is DGGITQSPKYLFRKEGQNVTLSCEQNLNHDAMYWYRQDPGQGLRLIYYSQIVNDFQKGDIAEGYSVSREKKESFPLTVTSAQKNPTAFYLCASTIGGDTQYFGPGTRLTVL.

This chain uses TRBV5-1 with TRBJ2-3; 15 bases match TRBD2. The CDR3 has 17 amino acids. CDR1 is SGHRS and CDR2 is YFSETQ in the germline V gene. Germline trimming cut 3 bases from V and 5 bases from J; bases unmatched to any gene: 7. The CDR3 is CASSSRTSGRAEDTQYF. The CDR3 nucleotides are TGCGCCAGCAGCTCTCGGACTAGCGGGAGGGCCGAAGATACGCAGTATTTT.

The chain links TRBV2 to TRBJ1-2; 10 bases fit TRBD1. J was trimmed by 8 bases and V by 5 bases; bases with no gene match: 14. The CDR3 extends over 16 amino acids. Germline V gives CDR1 SNHLY, CDR2 FYNNEI. In nucleotides, the CDR3 is TGTGCCAGCAGTATACCTCCTCCGGGACAGGGGACCGGCTACACCTTC. Translated: CASSIPPPGQGTGYTF.